This TCR beta chain was observed in a study of blood T cell repertoires in COVID-19. About the study: Nucleic acid was either cDNA or gDNA, and it came from T cells, B-cell-depleted T cells, or PBMCs.

In the original analysis: Estimates of nucleated cell counts were drawn from the amplification of reference gene primers. The method was immunoSEQ multiplex PCR; TCRdb's version includes in-frame clones alone and lacks a portion of them. That table supplies the V and J calls and clone size; D and trimming were determined from the DNA. This table has 98,000 or so clones, around four fifths appearing once. CDR1 and CDR2 (germline): DFQATT, SNEGSKA (reference sequence). Trimming shortened V by 3 bases and J by 2 bases, and 11 bases separated the two germline ends. The CDR3 has 13 amino acids. The chain combines TRBV20-1 with TRBJ2-7, with a tentative D call TRBD1 (6 bases). The sample comprised peripheral blood. This receptor was identified in a man aged 55 to 70 with acute or convalescent COVID-19. This chain's CDR3 is CSASGRGPYEQYF. The CDR3, as DNA: TGCAGTGCTAGTGGCAGGGGCCCCTACGAGCAGTACTTC.